Shown below are 12 T cell receptor beta chains from a single sample sequenced in a study of spatial heterogeneity in lung cancer. This sample's time point: blood at routine non-recurrence follow-up after resection. TCRdb reanalysed the 5' RACE reads using MiXCR and keeps one entry per CDR3 protein. The sample includes under 150,000 distinct CDR3 sequences, less than 14% of them seen just once. This sample comprised PBMCs, obtained at follow-up. These receptors were taken from a female donor with early-stage non-small cell lung cancer.

This clonotype occurred a few times. This chain connects TRBV29-1 to TRBJ1-2, with D tentatively TRBD1 (6 bases). V was clipped by 3 bases and J by 10 bases, with 12 bases between them. CDR1 is SQVTM, CDR2 ANQGSEA, per germline. The CDR3 sequence is 11 residues long. CDR3 loop: CSVDQDRIYTF. CDR3 bases: TGCAGCGTTGACCAAGACAGGATCTACACCTTC.

This clonotype was seen repeatedly, ten times or more. J is TRBJ1-2 and V is TRBV7-9, with a tentative D call TRBD1 (5 bases). This CDR3 contains 12 residues. V was trimmed by 3 bases and J by 11 bases, leaving 13 bases between them. The germline V gene has CDR1 SEHNR and CDR2 FQNEAQ (reference sequence). The CDR3 DNA follows: TGTGCCAGCAGCTTGCGGGGGTCGGAGTACACCTTC. This encodes CASSLRGSEYTF.

The chain uses TRBV5-5 and TRBJ1-1; D gene unclear. V lost 4 bases and J lost 5, with 15 bases in between. CDR3 length: 14 residues. Germline CDR1 and CDR2: SGHKS and YYEKEE (reference sequence). CDR3 region: CASSRNRGLTEAFF. In nucleotides, the CDR3 is TGTGCCAGCAGCCGGAACCGGGGTTTGACTGAAGCTTTCTTT.

V and J are TRBV7-9 and TRBJ1-5, with D possibly matching TRBD1 (5 bases). CDR3 length: 15 residues. V gave up 5 bases and J gave up 2 bases, with 13 bases separating them. CDR1 is SEHNR, CDR2 FQNEAQ, per germline (reference sequence). CDR3: CASSRPDTGNQPQHF. The CDR3 DNA sequence: TGTGCCAGCAGCCGCCCGGACACCGGCAATCAGCCCCAGCATTTT. The whole variable domain, filled in from reference TRBV7-9 and TRBJ1-5, reads DTGVSQNPRHKITKRGQNVTFRCDPISEHNRLYWYRQTLGQGPEFLTYFQNEAQLEKSRLLSDRFSAERPKGSFSTLEIQRTEQGDSAMYLCASSRPDTGNQPQHFGDGTRLSIL.

This clonotype was recorded at least ten times. The chain has TRBV12-3 or TRBV12-4 and TRBJ1-4; D remains unclear. The CDR3 has 14 residues. Trimming took off 3 bases at V and 4 bases at J, with 9 bases between the two ends. This chain's CDR3 is CASSFDVVNEKLFF. The CDR3 DNA sequence: TGTGCCAGCAGTTTTGACGTAGTTAATGAAAAACTGTTTTTT.

Many counts were recorded for this clonotype. The V and J genes are TRBV7-2 and TRBJ2-1; perhaps TRBD2 as D (6 bases). With 10 bases removed from V and 2 bases from J, the gap between germline ends came to 12 bases. Germline-derived CDR1 and CDR2 are SGHTA and FQGNSA. This CDR3 is 13 amino acids long. In DNA, the CDR3 is TGTGCCACCCAGGAGGGGACCTACAATGAGCAGTTCTTC. The encoded protein is CATQEGTYNEQFF.

This clonotype was counted at least ten times. V and J are TRBV9 and TRBJ2-2, with TRBD1 matching 8 bases. The CDR3 loop spans 17 amino acids. The trim removed 0 bases at V and 2 bases at J, leaving 6 bases unmatched. Germline CDR1 reads SGDLS; CDR2 reads YYNGEE. The CDR3 DNA sequence: TGTGCCAGCAGCGTAGCTTCGACAGGGGTCAACACCGGGGAGCTGTTTTTT. Amino acid sequence: CASSVASTGVNTGELFF.

The rearrangement links TRBV7-2 to TRBJ2-5; D ambiguous. V was trimmed by 5 bases and J by 5 bases, leaving 18 bases between them. CDR1 and CDR2 (germline): SGHTA, FQGNSA. This CDR3 contains 15 residues. The DNA of the CDR3 is TGTGCCAGCAGCCTACGGACCGTGGGCCGGGAGACCCAGTACTTC. Amino acid sequence: CASSLRTVGRETQYF. Based on the CDR3 plus reference TRBV7-2 and TRBJ2-5, the full variable domain is GAGVSQSPSNKVTEKGKDVELRCDPISGHTALYWYRQSLGQGLEFLIYFQGNSAPDKSGLPSDRFSAERTGGSVSTLTIQRTQQEDSAVYLCASSLRTVGRETQYFGPGTRLLVL.

The chain uses TRBV5-1 and TRBJ2-7; 8 bases fit TRBD1. J lost 3 bases, V lost 4 bases, and 9 bases had no gene match. CDR1 SGHRS and CDR2 YFSETQ come from the germline V gene. The CDR3 extends over 15 amino acids. As DNA, the CDR3 is TGCGCCAGCAGCAGTGGACAGGGAAGTTACTACGAGCAGTACTTC. Translation gives CASSSGQGSYYEQYF.

There are many counts of this clonotype. The rearrangement links TRBV20-1 to TRBJ1-1; D might be TRBD1 (5 bases). V was shortened by 1 base and J by 1 base, with 10 bases between the two germline ends. CDR1 DFQATT and CDR2 SNEGSKA come from the germline V gene (reference sequence). There are 14 residues in the CDR3. The CDR3 DNA sequence: TGCAGTGCTAGAGTTGGGACGGCGAACACTGAAGCTTTCTTT. As protein: CSARVGTANTEAFF.

The rearrangement uses TRBV11-2 and TRBJ2-7, with D perhaps TRBD2 (5 bases). Trimming removed 2 bases from V and 2 bases from J, with 13 bases in between. The V gene's germline CDR1 is SGHAT and CDR2 FQNNGV. CDR3 size: 15 residues. This CDR3 is CASSLKLVGAYEQYF. CDR3 in DNA: TGTGCCAGCAGCTTAAAACTAGTGGGTGCCTACGAGCAGTACTTC.

Only a few counts were recorded for this clonotype. The chain is built from TRBV28 and TRBJ2-2; D is possibly TRBD2 (5 bases). Germline V CDR1 and CDR2: MDHEN, SYDVKM. Trimming removed 2 bases at V and 6 bases at J, with 7 bases between. CDR3 length equals 13 residues. The chain's CDR3 is CASSLLAAGELFF. The CDR3 DNA reads as TGTGCCAGCAGTTTACTAGCTGCCGGGGAGCTGTTTTTT.